The 14 T cell receptor beta chains given below trace back to one sample, sequenced in a study of T cells in Graves' hyperthyroidism and ophthalmopathy. RNA transcripts served as the template for amplifying TCR beta CDR3 regions. HTBI primers were used for first-round RT-PCR of the TCR CDR3. TCRdb itself ran the multiplex PCR reads through MiXCR, one entry per CDR3 protein. The repertoire includes fewer than 450,000 distinct CDR3 sequences, approximately 18% of them detected once, and roughly two fifths sits in the top ten. The sample consisted of blood. The source is a man aged 18 to 29 with Graves' ophthalmopathy.

This clonotype was picked up many times. The chain has TRBV12-3 or TRBV12-4 and TRBJ2-3; 9 bases agree with TRBD2. V shed 6 bases, J shed 3 bases, and the junction held 10 bases outside the gene matches. CDR3 length: 16 residues. CDR3 sequence: CASSSRLAVRTDTQYF. The CDR3 coding sequence is TGTGCCAGCAGCTCAAGACTAGCGGTTCGGACAGATACGCAGTATTTT.

The chain is built from TRBV9 and TRBJ1-6, with TRBD1 as a possible D gene (6 bases). Looked up from germline, CDR1 is SGDLS and CDR2 is YYNGEE. Deletions cut 3 bases from V and 8 bases from J, with 12 bases between. The CDR3 is 14 amino acids. The CDR3 DNA follows: TGTGCCAGCAGCGCCCCGGACAGTTATTCACCCCTCCACTTT. Protein product: CASSAPDSYSPLHF.

About this clonotype: With a much larger clone just one base away, this may be a read error. J is TRBJ2-7 and V is TRBV7-2; the D gene is possibly TRBD1 (5 bases). V lost 8 bases and J lost 4, with 9 bases in between. The CDR3 covers 11 residues. Germline loops: CDR1 SGHTA, CDR2 FQGNSA. The CDR3 region is CASETEYEQYF. Written as DNA, the CDR3 is TGTGCCAGCGAGACAGAGTACGAGCAGTACTTC.

In this sample, this clonotype turned up a few times. The chain is built from TRBV3-1 and TRBJ1-6; TRBD1 matches at 9 bases. Trimming removed 7 bases from V and 8 bases from J; junction bases left unmatched: 3. The CDR3 extends over 13 amino acids. Germline loops: CDR1 LGHDT, CDR2 YNNKEL (reference sequence). The chain's CDR3 is CASKGQGDSPLHF. The CDR3 DNA is TGTGCCAGCAAGGGACAGGGAGATTCACCCCTCCACTTT.

This clonotype was observed many times. The CDR3 protein is CASSDQGAGGYTF. The CDR3 coding sequence is TGTGCCAGCAGTGACCAGGGGGCAGGTGGCTACACCTTC. This rearrangement joins TRBV2 to TRBJ1-2, with 8 positions matching TRBD1. Germline trimming cut 3 bases from V and 7 bases from J; bases unmatched to any gene: 4. This CDR3 comprises 13 residues. Germline CDR1 reads SNHLY; CDR2 reads FYNNEI.

The chain employs TRBV20-1 and TRBJ1-6; 9 positions agree with TRBD1. The germline V gene encodes CDR1 DFQATT and CDR2 SNEGSKA (reference sequence). The CDR3 sequence is 14 residues long. The junction had 6 bases not matched to a gene; V was cut back by 5 bases and J by 7 bases. The CDR3 here is CSAPGQGMNSPLHF. DNA of the CDR3: TGCAGTGCTCCGGGACAGGGCATGAATTCACCCCTCCACTTT.

This clonotype was seen a few times. V gene TRBV5-1 combines with J gene TRBJ1-4; D is unclear. Germline CDR1 and CDR2: SGHRS and YFSETQ. The CDR3 is made up of 13 amino acids. V was pared by 4 bases and J by 4 bases, with 8 bases between. CDR3 protein: CASSELDNEKLFF. The CDR3 DNA reads TGCGCCAGCAGCGAATTGGATAATGAAAAACTGTTTTTT.

The V gene is TRBV7-9, the J gene TRBJ1-2, with TRBD1 matching 9 bases. Trimming cost V 8 bases and J 3 bases; bases outside gene matches: 13. Germline values: CDR1 SEHNR, CDR2 FQNEAQ (reference sequence). The CDR3 length is 16 residues. CDR3 in DNA: TGTGCCAGCGGCCCGCCCAGGACAGGGGATGACTATGGCTACACCTTC. As protein: CASGPPRTGDDYGYTF.

A few counts support this clonotype. The genes are TRBV12-3 or TRBV12-4 and TRBJ2-1; 7 bases agree with TRBD2. This CDR3 is built from 17 residues. Trimming removed 2 bases from V and 0 bases from J; junction bases left unmatched: 7. The CDR3 spells CASSLLAATDSYNEQFF. CDR3 DNA sequence: TGTGCCAGCAGTTTACTAGCGGCCACCGACTCCTACAATGAGCAGTTCTTC.

This clonotype was recorded many times. The rearrangement joins TRBV7-9 to TRBJ2-5; 10 positions match TRBD1. Germline CDR1 is SEHNR and CDR2 is FQNEAQ (reference sequence). This CDR3 comprises 15 residues. V was pared by 5 bases and J by 5 bases, with 8 bases of the junction left unmatched. CDR3 sequence reads: CASSPGQGPGETQYF. CDR3 in DNA: TGTGCCAGCAGCCCGGGACAGGGGCCGGGGGAGACCCAGTACTTC.

This clonotype was seen repeatedly, ten times or more. J is TRBJ2-7 and V is TRBV6-5; D call uncertain. The CDR3 length is 17 residues. The ends were cut back, 0 bases at V and 3 bases at J, with 18 bases in the middle. Germline V gene sequence: CDR1 MNHEY, CDR2 SVGAGI. Written as DNA, the CDR3 is TGTGCCAGCAGTTACTCGCATATGGGGTCTGAAGTCTACGAGCAGTACTTC. Its translation: CASSYSHMGSEVYEQYF.

The chain recombines TRBV6-1 with TRBJ1-2; maybe TRBD1 (5 bases). Germline lookup yields CDR1 MNHNS and CDR2 SASEGT. V lost 6 bases and J lost 6, with 17 bases in between. The CDR3 length is 14 residues. The CDR3 is CASRQDRGVDGYTF. The CDR3 DNA sequence: TGTGCCAGCAGACAGGATCGGGGGGTTGATGGCTACACCTTC.

Remarks on this clonotype: Sequence at one end of the junction differs from germline and may be a read error. The chain employs TRBV5-1 and TRBJ1-3; D is uncertain. The CDR3 has 16 residues. Germline V gene sequence: CDR1 SGHRS, CDR2 YFSETQ. CDR3 loop: CASSLAWAASGNTIYF. Here the CDR3 DNA reads TGTGCCAGCAGCTTGGCCTGGGCAGCCTCTGGAAACACCATATATTTT.

This clonotype was counted only a few times. This chain links TRBV12-3 or TRBV12-4 with TRBJ1-1; the D gene is possibly TRBD1 (6 bases). The CDR3 covers 15 residues. The V end was cut by 6 bases, the J end by 4 bases, with 18 bases between. CDR3 protein: CASSQGSAGVTEAFF. The CDR3 DNA sequence: TGTGCCAGCAGCCAGGGGTCCGCAGGGGTCACTGAAGCTTTCTTT.